This T cell receptor beta chain is from a study of blood T cell repertoires in COVID-19 (dated by TCRdb to about 2020). Study-wide context: Samples from collaborators originated in the United States, Italy and Spain and spanned both the acute and convalescent phases of COVID-19. The prospective study material was composed of cDNA or gDNA derived from T cells, B-cell-depleted T cells, or PBMCs. The dataset comprised deeply sampled blood TCRbeta repertoires from subjects exposed to, actively infected with, or recovered from COVID-19. A freely available public database, intended as a resource for researchers studying the immune response to SARS-CoV-2, is where the repertoires were released. Samples came from the ongoing ImmuneRACE study (first 160 participants) plus 1,254 subjects from 6 global collaborators. A de-identified subject ID, COVID-19 status, age in years and sex were almost always included in the sample metadata. HLA class I and class II types, where available, came from metadata supplied by the sample provider rather than from assay-based typing.

The full study reports these points: Clinical and demographic metadata were provided uncurated, with the amount varying by source and participant.

One collaborating source in Seattle enrolled patients during active infection and followed them longitudinally through the course of disease. Each collaborating institution followed its own protocols to collect whole blood in K2EDTA tubes. For TCRbeta analysis, collaborators shipped samples in one of three forms: frozen whole blood, isolated PBMCs, or DNA extracted from either of those sample types. Cut back by 2 bases and 7 bases, the V and J ends lie 12 bases apart. Counted from cysteine to phenylalanine, this CDR3 has 14 amino acids. The entry retains the CDR3 DNA only, 42 bases that are in frame from base 1. Reading the germline V gene gives CDR1 SGHTA and CDR2 FQGNSA. This clone was detected only once. Which antigen it targets is not known. The record has no base qualities; no much larger clone is one base away. The immunoSEQ Assay, a bias-controlled multiplex PCR, was used to amplify TCRbeta CDR3 regions from genomic DNA. The original methods were these. The number of nucleated cells in each sample was estimated by amplification of reference gene primers within the assay. Sequence reads were collapsed and filtered to measure the absolute abundance of every unique TCRbeta CDR3 rearrangement. For each sample, productive Simpson clonality was calculated by taking the square root of Simpson's diversity index across productive rearrangements. Imported from immuneACCESS, the table was reduced by TCRdb to in-frame sequences with V and J called. These copies leave out some clones; in studies compared against another copy, an unresolved V gene accounts for under half, and the cause of the remainder is not known. From that table come the V and J calls and clone size; the DNA was used to work out D and trimming. The table for this sample lists about 89,000 clones; roughly 74% of them were counted only once. The top ten clones comprise more than 6% of the sample.

This receptor chain uses TRBV7-2 and TRBJ1-5; D gene: possibly TRBD1, on 6 matching bases. The sequencing input was peripheral blood. The receptor was isolated from an older man with COVID-19, enrolled during active disease. CDR3 reads: CASSLRGANQPQHF. The nucleotides are TGTGCCAGCAGCTTACGGGGGGCCAACCAGCCCCAGCATTTT. The full variable domain, with segments outside the CDR3 supplied by the reference TRBV7-2 and TRBJ1-5 proteins, appears as GAGVSQSPSNKVTEKGKDVELRCDPISGHTALYWYRQSLGQGLEFLIYFQGNSAPDKSGLPSDRFSAERTGGSVSTLTIQRTQQEDSAVYLCASSLRGANQPQHFGDGTRLSIL.